The 8 T cell receptor beta chains listed next were all sequenced from one sample in a study of shared clonotypes between healthy human individuals. Repertoires were generated with immunoSEQ multiplex PCR, while TCRdb's copy carries only in-frame clones and drops some. The sample has hundreds of thousands of clones; over 90% are singletons. Naive CD8 isolation took CD45RO-negative cells positively selected for CCR7 and excluded terminally differentiated effector memory CD45RA+ cells. Input material: naive CD8+ T cells sorted from blood. The receptors shown here come from a man younger than 45 in good health.

On this clone itself: Within the sample, other DNA sequences also encode this same CDR3. The chain combines TRBV28 with TRBJ2-7, with D uncertain. Trimming cost V 3 bases and J 1 base, with 1 base left between them. Germline CDR1 reads MDHEN; CDR2 reads SYDVKM. This CDR3 has 11 amino acids. The CDR3 DNA reads TGTGCCAGCAGTTTTTCCTACGAGCAGTACTTC. Translation: CASSFSYEQYF.

The V gene is TRBV7-9, the J gene TRBJ1-1, with D maybe TRBD1 (6 bases). With 4 bases removed from V and 10 bases from J, the gap between germline ends came to 25 bases. The CDR3 loop spans 16 amino acids. From germline, CDR1 is SEHNR and CDR2 FQNEAQ (reference sequence). CDR3 in amino acids: CASSWTGSKGVGGAFF. In nucleotides, the CDR3 is TGTGCCAGCAGCTGGACCGGGTCAAAGGGGGTTGGTGGAGCTTTCTTT.

This chain uses TRBV4-1 with TRBJ2-3; the match to TRBD2 covers 15 bases. With V trimmed by 2 bases and J by 4 bases, 16 bases remained unmatched. The CDR3 runs to 21 residues. The germline gives CDR1 MGHRA, CDR2 YSYEKL. CDR3 sequence reads: CASSQIFRTSGRDPVPDTQYF. The CDR3 nucleotides read TGCGCCAGCAGCCAAATCTTCCGGACTAGCGGGAGGGACCCCGTCCCAGATACGCAGTATTTT.

This clone has a single count. The chain carries TRBV4-1 and TRBJ1-1; D gene ambiguous. V lost 1 base and J lost 11, with 8 bases in between. The CDR3 contains 11 residues. From germline, CDR1 is MGHRA and CDR2 YSYEKL. CDR3 in amino acids: CASSQGPWAFF. CDR3 DNA: TGCGCCAGCAGCCAAGGCCCCTGGGCTTTCTTT.

This clone was counted a single time. This rearrangement joins TRBV19 to TRBJ2-2; D is unresolved. This CDR3 has 13 residues. V gave up 4 bases and J gave up 0 bases, with 3 bases separating them. Looked up from germline, CDR1 is LNHDA and CDR2 is SQIVND (reference sequence). The DNA for the CDR3 is TGTGCCAGTAGTACCACGAACACCGGGGAGCTGTTTTTT. As protein: CASSTTNTGELFF.

The chain is built from TRBV29-1 and TRBJ2-7; a weak D match, TRBD1 (5 bases). Trimming took off 2 bases at V and 3 bases at J, with 14 bases between the two ends. The CDR3 has 14 residues. The germline CDR1 and CDR2 sequences are SQVTM and ANQGSEA. The CDR3 DNA is TGCAGCGTTGAATTTTCGGACAACCGCTACGAGCAGTACTTC. It is translated as CSVEFSDNRYEQYF.

V usage is TRBV19 and J usage is TRBJ2-3; TRBD2 agrees at 13 bases. The length of the CDR3 is 15 residues. CDR1 and CDR2 (germline): LNHDA, SQIVND (reference sequence). J lost 6 bases, V lost 1 base, and 1 base had no gene match. The CDR3 coding sequence is TGTGCCAGTAGTATAGCGACTAGCGGGAGGGATACGCAGTATTTT. This encodes CASSIATSGRDTQYF.

The chain employs TRBV9 and TRBJ2-3; 8 bases are shared with TRBD1. Germline loops: CDR1 SGDLS, CDR2 YYNGEE. This CDR3 has 17 amino acids. The junction had 15 bases not matched to a gene; V was cut back by 4 bases and J by 5 bases. The CDR3 region is CASSPHTGGTSGDTQYF. In nucleotides, the CDR3 is TGTGCCAGCAGCCCTCATACAGGGGGAACTTCTGGAGATACGCAGTATTTT.